This T cell receptor (beta chain) was profiled in a study of beta chain features in type 1 diabetes. Study-level findings and limits: Type 1 diabetes patients had VDJ junctions that carried fewer insertions and more deletions.

The authors reverse transcribed all of the isolated RNA, so sequencing captured expressed TCRB transcripts. Using immunoSEQ multiplex PCR, the repertoire was profiled, and TCRdb retains in-frame clones only, with some absent. Altogether 900,000 or so clones are present, 15% to 20% being singletons, with the ten largest covering about 0.02%. Note on this clone: The antigen is unknown.

CD4+ naive, central memory, regulatory and stem cell-like memory cells were sorted via CD45RO/CCR7/CD25/CD127/CD95/CD27. Germline V gene data show CDR1 as MNHEY and CDR2 as SMNVEV (reference sequence). V lost 3 bases and J lost 4, with 15 bases in between. This CDR3 is built from 15 residues. The chain has TRBV27 and TRBJ1-1; possible D gene TRBD1, 6 bases. The receptor comes from a woman aged 18 to 35 in good health. The sample was naive CD4+ T cells from blood. The CDR3 here is CASSFSRGRGTEAFF. CDR3 DNA sequence: TGTGCCAGCAGTTTCTCCAGGGGAAGGGGCACTGAAGCTTTCTTT.